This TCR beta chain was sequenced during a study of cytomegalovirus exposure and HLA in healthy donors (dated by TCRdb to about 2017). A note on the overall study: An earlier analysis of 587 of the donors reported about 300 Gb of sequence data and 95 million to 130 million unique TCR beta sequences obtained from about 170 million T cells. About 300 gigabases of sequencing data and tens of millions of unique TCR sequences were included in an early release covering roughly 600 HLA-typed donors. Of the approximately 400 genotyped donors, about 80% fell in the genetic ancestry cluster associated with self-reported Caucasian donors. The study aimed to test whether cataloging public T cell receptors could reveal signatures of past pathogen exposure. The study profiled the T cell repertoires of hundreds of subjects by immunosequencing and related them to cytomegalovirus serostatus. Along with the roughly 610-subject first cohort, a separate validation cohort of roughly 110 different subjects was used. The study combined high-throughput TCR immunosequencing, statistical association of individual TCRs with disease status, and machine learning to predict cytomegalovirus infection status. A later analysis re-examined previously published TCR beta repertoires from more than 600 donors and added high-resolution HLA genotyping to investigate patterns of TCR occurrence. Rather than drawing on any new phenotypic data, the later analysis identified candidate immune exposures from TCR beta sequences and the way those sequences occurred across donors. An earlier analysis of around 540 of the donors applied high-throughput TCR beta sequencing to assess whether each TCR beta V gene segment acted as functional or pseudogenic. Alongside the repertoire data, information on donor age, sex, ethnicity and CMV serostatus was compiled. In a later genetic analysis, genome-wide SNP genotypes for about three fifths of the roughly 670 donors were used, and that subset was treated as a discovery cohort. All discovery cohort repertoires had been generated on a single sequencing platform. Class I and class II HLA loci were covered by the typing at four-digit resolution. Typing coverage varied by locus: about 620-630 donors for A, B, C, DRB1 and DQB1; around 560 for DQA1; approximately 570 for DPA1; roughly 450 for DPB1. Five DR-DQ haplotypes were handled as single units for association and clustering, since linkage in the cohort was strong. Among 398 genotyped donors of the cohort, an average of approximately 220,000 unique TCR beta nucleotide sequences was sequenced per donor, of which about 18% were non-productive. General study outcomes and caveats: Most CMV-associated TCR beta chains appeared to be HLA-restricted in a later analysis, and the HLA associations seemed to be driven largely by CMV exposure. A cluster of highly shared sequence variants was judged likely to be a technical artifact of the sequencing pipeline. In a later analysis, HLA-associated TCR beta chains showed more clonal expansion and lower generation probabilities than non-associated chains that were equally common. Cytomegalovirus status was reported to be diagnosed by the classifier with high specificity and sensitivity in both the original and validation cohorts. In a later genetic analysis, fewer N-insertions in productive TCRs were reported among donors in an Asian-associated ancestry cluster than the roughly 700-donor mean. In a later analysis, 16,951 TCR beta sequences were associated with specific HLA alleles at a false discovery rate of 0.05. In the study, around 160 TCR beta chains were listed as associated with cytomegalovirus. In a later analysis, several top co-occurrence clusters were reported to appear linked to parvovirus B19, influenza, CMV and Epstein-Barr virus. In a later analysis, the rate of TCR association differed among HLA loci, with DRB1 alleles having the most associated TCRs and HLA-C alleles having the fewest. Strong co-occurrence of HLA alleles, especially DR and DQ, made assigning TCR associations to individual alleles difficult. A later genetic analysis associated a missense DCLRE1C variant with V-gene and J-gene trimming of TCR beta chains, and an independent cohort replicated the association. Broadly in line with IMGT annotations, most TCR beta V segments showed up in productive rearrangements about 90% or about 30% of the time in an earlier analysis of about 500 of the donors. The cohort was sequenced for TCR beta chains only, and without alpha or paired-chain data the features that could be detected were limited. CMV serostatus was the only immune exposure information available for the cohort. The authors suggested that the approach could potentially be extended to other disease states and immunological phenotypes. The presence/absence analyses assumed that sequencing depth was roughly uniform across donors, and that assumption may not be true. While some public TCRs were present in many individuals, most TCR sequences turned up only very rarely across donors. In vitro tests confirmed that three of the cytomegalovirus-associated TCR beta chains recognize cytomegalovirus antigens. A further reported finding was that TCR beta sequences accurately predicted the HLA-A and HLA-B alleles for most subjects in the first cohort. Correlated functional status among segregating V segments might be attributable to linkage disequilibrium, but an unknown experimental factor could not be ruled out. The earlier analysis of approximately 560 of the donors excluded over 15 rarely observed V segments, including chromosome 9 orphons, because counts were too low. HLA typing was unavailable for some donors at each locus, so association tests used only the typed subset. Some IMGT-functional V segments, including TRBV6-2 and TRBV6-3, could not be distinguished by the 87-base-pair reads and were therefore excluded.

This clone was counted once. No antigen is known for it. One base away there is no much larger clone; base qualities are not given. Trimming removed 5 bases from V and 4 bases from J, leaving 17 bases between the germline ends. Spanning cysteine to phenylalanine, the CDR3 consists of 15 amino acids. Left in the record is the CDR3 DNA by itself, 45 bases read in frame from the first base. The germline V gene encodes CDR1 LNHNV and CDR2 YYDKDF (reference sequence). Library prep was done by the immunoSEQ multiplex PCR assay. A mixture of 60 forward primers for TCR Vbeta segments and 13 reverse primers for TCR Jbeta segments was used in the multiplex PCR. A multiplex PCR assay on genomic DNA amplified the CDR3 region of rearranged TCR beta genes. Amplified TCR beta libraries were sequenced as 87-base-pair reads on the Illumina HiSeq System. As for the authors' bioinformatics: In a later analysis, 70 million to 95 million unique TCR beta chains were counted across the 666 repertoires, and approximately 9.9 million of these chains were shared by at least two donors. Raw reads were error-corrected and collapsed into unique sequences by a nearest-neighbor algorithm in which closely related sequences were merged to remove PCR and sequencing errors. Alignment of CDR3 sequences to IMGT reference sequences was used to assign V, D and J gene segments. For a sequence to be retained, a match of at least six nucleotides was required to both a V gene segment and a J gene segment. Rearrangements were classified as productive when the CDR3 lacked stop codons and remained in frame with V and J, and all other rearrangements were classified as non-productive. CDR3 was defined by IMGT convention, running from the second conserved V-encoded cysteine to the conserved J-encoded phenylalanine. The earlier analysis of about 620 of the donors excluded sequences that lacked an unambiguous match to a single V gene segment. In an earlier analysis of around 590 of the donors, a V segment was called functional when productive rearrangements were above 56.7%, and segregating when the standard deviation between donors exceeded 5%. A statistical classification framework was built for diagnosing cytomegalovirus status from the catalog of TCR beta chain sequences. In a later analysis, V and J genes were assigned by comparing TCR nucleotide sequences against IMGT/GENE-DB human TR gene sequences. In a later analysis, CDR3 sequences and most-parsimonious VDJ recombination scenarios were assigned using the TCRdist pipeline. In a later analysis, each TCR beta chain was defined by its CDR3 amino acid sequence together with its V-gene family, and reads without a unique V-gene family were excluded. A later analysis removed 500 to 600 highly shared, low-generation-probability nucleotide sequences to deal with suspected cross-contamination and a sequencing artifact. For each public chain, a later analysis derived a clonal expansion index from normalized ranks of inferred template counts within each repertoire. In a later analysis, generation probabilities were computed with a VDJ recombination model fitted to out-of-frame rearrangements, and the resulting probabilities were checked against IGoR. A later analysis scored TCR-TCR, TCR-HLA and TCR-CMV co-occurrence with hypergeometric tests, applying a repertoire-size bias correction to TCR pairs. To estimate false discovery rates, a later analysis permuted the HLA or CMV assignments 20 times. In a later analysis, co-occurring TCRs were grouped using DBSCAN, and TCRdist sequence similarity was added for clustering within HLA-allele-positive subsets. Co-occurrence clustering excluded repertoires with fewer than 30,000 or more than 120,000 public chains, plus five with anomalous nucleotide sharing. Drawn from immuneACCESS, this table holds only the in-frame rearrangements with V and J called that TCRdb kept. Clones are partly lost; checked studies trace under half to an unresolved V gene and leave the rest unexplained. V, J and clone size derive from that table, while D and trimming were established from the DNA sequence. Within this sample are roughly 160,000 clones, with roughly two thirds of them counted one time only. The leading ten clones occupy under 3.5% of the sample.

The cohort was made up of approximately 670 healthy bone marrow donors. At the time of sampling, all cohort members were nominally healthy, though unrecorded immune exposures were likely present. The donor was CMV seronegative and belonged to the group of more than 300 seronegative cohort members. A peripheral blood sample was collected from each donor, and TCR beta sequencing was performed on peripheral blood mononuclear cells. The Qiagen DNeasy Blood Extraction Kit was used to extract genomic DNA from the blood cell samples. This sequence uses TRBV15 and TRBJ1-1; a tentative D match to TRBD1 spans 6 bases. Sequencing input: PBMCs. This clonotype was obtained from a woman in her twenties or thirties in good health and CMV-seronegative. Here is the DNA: TGTGCCACCAGCTTCGCCCTGGACAGTCCCACTGAAGCTTTCTTT. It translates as CATSFALDSPTEAFF.